These 3 T cell receptor beta chains were all obtained from the same sample, sequenced in a study of cytomegalovirus exposure and HLA in healthy donors listed by TCRdb under 2017. Libraries came from the immunoSEQ multiplex PCR assay. A mixture of 60 forward primers for TCR Vbeta segments and 13 reverse primers for TCR Jbeta segments was used in the multiplex PCR. The clones in this table, taken by TCRdb from immuneACCESS, are in-frame only. Not every clone is retained; where verified, under half of the shortfall comes from an unresolved V gene, and the cause of the rest is unknown. For this sample the table gives fewer than 200,000 clones, of which approximately 67% were detected only once. Just under 4.5% of the sample is held by the ten biggest clonotypes. Sample: PBMCs. These receptors originate from a woman between 18 and 29 years old in good health and CMV-seropositive.

J is TRBJ2-7 and V is TRBV28, with D possibly being TRBD1 (5 bases). V was shortened by 3 bases and J by 3 bases, with 9 bases between the two germline ends. The CDR3 totals 13 residues. The germline CDR1 and CDR2 sequences are MDHEN and SYDVKM. The CDR3 nucleotides read TGTGCCAGCAGTTTCGGACAAGACTACGAGCAGTACTTC. The encoded protein is CASSFGQDYEQYF. The full variable domain, in which reference TRBV28 and TRBJ2-7 provide the parts outside the CDR3, is DVKVTQSSRYLVKRTGEKVFLECVQDMDHENMFWYRQDPGLGLRLIYFSYDVKMKEKGDIPEGYSVSREKKERFSLILESASTNQTSMYLCASSFGQDYEQYFGPGTRLTVT.

This clone came up a few times. CDR3 protein: CASSLAPGQASGYTF. The CDR3 DNA follows: TGTGCCAGCAGCTTAGCTCCGGGACAGGCCTCTGGCTACACCTTC. The chain joins TRBV7-9 to TRBJ1-2; TRBD1 matches 8 bases. The CDR3 is 15 amino acids. The V and J ends lost 0 bases and 7 bases, in that order; junction bases with no gene match: 7. Germline CDR1 and CDR2: SEHNR and FQNEAQ (reference sequence).

The rearrangement links TRBV29-1 to TRBJ2-1; TRBD2 matches 7 bases. This CDR3 region has 16 residues. Germline V gene sequence: CDR1 SQVTM, CDR2 ANQGSEA. V was pared by 3 bases and J by 2 bases, with 10 bases of the junction left unmatched. Written as DNA, the CDR3 is TGCAGCGTTGATGCGGAAGGACGGGAGGCCTACAATGAGCAGTTCTTC. This sequence encodes CSVDAEGREAYNEQFF.